A selection of T cell receptor beta chains follows, all from one sample in a study of blood T cell repertoires in COVID-19. Measured with immunoSEQ multiplex PCR; TCRdb has only the in-frame clones, and not every one. The sample contains 130,000 to 150,000 clones, 80% of which appear only once. Material for sequencing was peripheral blood. The origin of the receptors is a man aged 70-80 years who had recovered from COVID-19. The CDR3 runs from the conserved cysteine through the conserved F or W. The D gene is left open where the match is weak. Clone size is not always given. Where it is, it says once, few, many or a class for expanded clones.

D gene	V gene	J gene	clone size	CDR3 protein	CDR3 DNA
TRBD2	TRBV27	TRBJ2-1	-	CASSLYAGLSYEQFF	TGTGCCAGCAGTTTATATGCGGGACTATCTTATGAGCAGTTCTTC
TRBD2	TRBV27	TRBJ2-2	once	CASSLAGDSTGELFF	TGTGCCAGCAGTTTGGCGGGGGATAGCACCGGGGAGCTGTTTTTT
-	TRBV25-1	TRBJ1-2	few	CASSEGHYYGYTF	TGTGCCAGCAGTGAAGGACACTACTATGGCTACACCTTC
-	TRBV30	TRBJ2-2	-	CACLGGELFF	TGTGCCTGCCTCGGCGGGGAGCTGTTTTTT
-	TRBV14	TRBJ2-5	few	CASSQGLLGTQYF	TGTGCCAGCAGCCAAGGACTACTTGGGACCCAGTACTTC
TRBD1	TRBV7-2	TRBJ2-4	-	CASSFLQGAKNIQYF	TGTGCCAGCAGCTTCCTACAGGGGGCCAAAAACATTCAGTACTTC
TRBD1	TRBV7-9	TRBJ1-1	-	CASSLTGESEAFF	TGTGCCAGCAGCCTGACAGGGGAGAGTGAAGCTTTCTTT
TRBD1	TRBV9	TRBJ2-3	-	CASSLRQGRPDTQYF	TGTGCCAGCAGCTTAAGACAGGGTCGGCCAGATACGCAGTATTTT
TRBD1	TRBV19	TRBJ1-1	-	CASSPRDRGTNTEAFF	TGTGCCAGTAGTCCCCGGGACAGGGGCACGAACACTGAAGCTTTCTTT
-	TRBV29-1	TRBJ1-2	-	CSVGQNYGYTF	TGCAGCGTTGGACAGAACTATGGCTACACCTTC
TRBD1	TRBV12-5	TRBJ2-5	-	CASGLVAGTGGEETQYF	TGTGCTAGTGGTTTGGTAGCCGGGACAGGGGGCGAAGAGACCCAGTACTTC
TRBD1	TRBV6-5	TRBJ2-5	few	CASSYGQGKETQYF	TGTGCCAGCAGTTACGGACAGGGAAAAGAGACCCAGTACTTC
-	TRBV6-5	TRBJ2-7	-	CASSYSNAVHYEQYF	TGTGCCAGCAGTTACTCGAATGCAGTACACTACGAGCAGTACTTC
-	TRBV30	TRBJ2-5	-	CAWSVLSKVRAETQYF	TGTGCCTGGAGTGTACTGTCCAAGGTCAGGGCGGAGACCCAGTACTTC
-	TRBV4-1	TRBJ1-1	few	CASSPKTSFNTEAFF	TGCGCCAGCAGCCCAAAGACAAGCTTCAACACTGAAGCTTTCTTT
TRBD2	TRBV4-1	TRBJ2-7	few	CASSQGPSGAYEQYF	TGCGCCAGCAGCCAAGGCCCTAGCGGTGCCTACGAGCAGTACTTC
TRBD1	TRBV5-8	TRBJ2-5	-	CASRMTGVETQYF	TGTGCCAGCAGAATGACAGGGGTTGAGACCCAGTACTTC
-	TRBV9	TRBJ1-3	-	CASSPSGVSGNTIYF	TGTGCCAGCAGCCCGTCAGGGGTCTCTGGAAACACCATATATTTT
TRBD1	TRBV9	TRBJ1-5	once	CASSAGTDGNQPQHF	TGTGCCAGCAGCGCCGGGACAGACGGGAATCAGCCCCAGCATTTT
TRBD1	TRBV18	TRBJ2-5	once	CASSPGTVQETQYF	TGTGCCAGCTCACCAGGGACAGTCCAAGAGACCCAGTACTTC
-	TRBV18	TRBJ2-7	-	CASSPDSSYEQYF	TGTGCCAGCTCACCGGACAGTTCCTACGAGCAGTACTTC
TRBD1	TRBV3-1/TRBV3-2	TRBJ1-6	-	CASTITGQGDSPLHF	TGTGCCAGCACCATCACAGGACAGGGAGACTCACCCCTCCACTTT
-	TRBV5-1	TRBJ2-2	once	CASSLGLPNTGELFF	TGCGCCAGCAGCTTGGGACTACCGAACACCGGGGAGCTGTTTTTT
-	TRBV5-1	TRBJ2-5	-	CASSLVSIPQETQYF	TGCGCCAGCAGCTTGGTTAGTATCCCCCAAGAGACCCAGTACTTC
TRBD1	TRBV12-3/TRBV12-4	TRBJ1-1	-	CASSLQGGTEAFF	TGTGCCAGCAGTCTACAGGGGGGCACTGAAGCTTTCTTT
TRBD2	TRBV5-1	TRBJ2-1	-	CASSVPLAGGPLEQFF	TGCGCCAGCAGCGTACCCTTAGCGGGAGGGCCGCTTGAGCAGTTCTTC
TRBD1	TRBV2	TRBJ2-7	many	CASQGVGSYEQYF	TGTGCCAGTCAGGGGGTGGGGTCCTACGAGCAGTACTTC
TRBD2	TRBV6-4	TRBJ2-2	-	CASSDTPPYELISSGTTHTGELFF	TGTGCCAGCAGTGACACTCCTCCATACGAGCTGATATCGTCCGGGACTACTCACACCGGGGAGCTGTTTTTT
TRBD1	TRBV18	TRBJ1-1	-	CASSPGTGITEAFF	TGTGCCAGCTCACCCGGGACAGGGATCACTGAAGCTTTCTTT
TRBD2	TRBV11-2	TRBJ2-4	-	CASSPPSGVAKNIQYF	TGTGCCAGCAGCCCCCCGAGCGGGGTAGCCAAAAACATTCAGTACTTC
TRBD2	TRBV3-1/TRBV3-2	TRBJ2-7	-	CASSQDINAGGQNEQYF	TGTGCCAGCAGCCAAGATATTAACGCGGGAGGGCAAAACGAGCAGTACTTC
-	TRBV6-6	TRBJ2-1	-	CASSERGINNEQFF	TGTGCCAGCTCCGAGCGCGGAATTAACAATGAGCAGTTCTTC
TRBD1	TRBV19	TRBJ2-4	-	CASSIRGQGNIQYF	TGTGCCAGTAGTATAAGAGGACAGGGGAACATTCAGTACTTC
TRBD1	TRBV14	TRBJ1-2	-	CASSQVNRGPYYGYTF	TGTGCCAGCAGCCAAGTAAACAGGGGGCCTTACTATGGCTACACCTTC
-	TRBV18	TRBJ2-7	-	CASSRYREYEQYF	TGTGCCAGCTCACGTTACAGGGAATACGAGCAGTACTTC
TRBD2	TRBV6-2/TRBV6-3	TRBJ2-7	few	CASSQTSGMSYEQYF	TGTGCCAGCAGCCAGACTAGCGGGATGTCCTACGAGCAGTACTTC
TRBD2	TRBV7-2	TRBJ2-5	-	CASRYHIAGEKETQYF	TGTGCCAGCAGATACCACATAGCGGGAGAGAAAGAGACCCAGTACTTC
-	TRBV29-1	TRBJ1-2	-	CSVSWDNSGYTF	TGCAGCGTCTCATGGGACAACTCTGGCTACACCTTC
TRBD2	TRBV11-2	TRBJ2-5	-	CASSLDLGTSGTQYF	TGTGCCAGCAGCTTAGATCTCGGGACTAGCGGGACCCAGTACTTC
-	TRBV20-1	TRBJ1-5	-	CSASSGGAENQPQHF	TGCAGTGCTAGTTCGGGGGGGGCTGAAAATCAGCCCCAGCATTTT
-	TRBV4-1	TRBJ1-6	-	CASSHPQGPLHF	TGCGCCAGCAGCCACCCCCAGGGACCCCTCCACTTT
-	TRBV19	TRBJ1-4	-	CASSPNEKLFF	TGTGCCAGTAGCCCAAATGAAAAACTGTTTTTT
TRBD2	TRBV18	TRBJ2-7	-	CASSLSGEPSDEQYF	TGTGCCAGCTCACTTAGCGGGGAGCCTTCGGACGAGCAGTACTTC
TRBD1	TRBV5-6	TRBJ2-3	-	CASSWTGEPTDTQYF	TGTGCCAGCAGCTGGACAGGGGAACCGACAGATACGCAGTATTTT
-	TRBV29-1	TRBJ2-7	-	CSAYPGVGEQYF	TGCAGCGCCTATCCAGGGGTAGGCGAGCAGTACTTC
-	TRBV2	TRBJ1-5	-	CASARQDQPQHF	TGTGCCAGCGCTCGGCAGGATCAGCCCCAGCATTTT
TRBD2	TRBV23-1	TRBJ2-7	-	CASSQSDRAQSGSWYEQYF	TGCGCCAGCAGTCAATCCGATCGAGCACAGAGCGGGAGCTGGTACGAGCAGTACTTC
-	TRBV30	TRBJ1-5	-	CAWSRPGGNQPQHF	TGTGCCTGGAGCCGACCGGGGGGCAATCAGCCCCAGCATTTT
TRBD1	TRBV6-1	TRBJ2-5	-	CASSELGQEYQETQYF	TGTGCCAGCAGTGAACTCGGACAGGAGTACCAAGAGACCCAGTACTTC
TRBD1	TRBV4-3	TRBJ1-6	-	CASSQETDRDSPLHF	TGCGCCAGCAGCCAAGAAACGGACAGGGATTCACCCCTCCACTTT
TRBD1	TRBV5-1	TRBJ2-7	-	CASSGGQVSYEQYF	TGCGCCAGCAGCGGGGGACAGGTCTCCTACGAGCAGTACTTC